This T cell receptor beta chain was recovered during a study of shared clonotypes between healthy human individuals. On the study more broadly: Sampling drew on donors who were a couple of women and three men aged 18 to 49.

Naive CD45RA+ and memory CD45RA-negative subsets were split from CD4+ cells. At a deep level, the assay was run. This table comes from immunoSEQ multiplex PCR, and its TCRdb copy is limited to in-frame clones, with some not included. The sample holds some 1 million clones; roughly 80% are singletons and the top ten take around 1.5%. Trimming left V 0 bases short and J 2 bases short, with 8 bases between. This CDR3 region has 14 residues. From germline, CDR1 is MNHEY and CDR2 SVGAGI. The V gene is TRBV6-5, the J gene TRBJ2-7; tentatively, D is TRBD2 (5 bases). This sequence originates from a man aged 18 to 29 in good health. Sequencing was done on a sample of memory CD4+ T cells sorted from blood. The subset denotes: CD45RA-negative fraction. CDR3 residues: CASSYSRGTYEQYF. CDR3 in DNA: TGTGCCAGCAGTTACTCGAGAGGGACCTACGAGCAGTACTTC.